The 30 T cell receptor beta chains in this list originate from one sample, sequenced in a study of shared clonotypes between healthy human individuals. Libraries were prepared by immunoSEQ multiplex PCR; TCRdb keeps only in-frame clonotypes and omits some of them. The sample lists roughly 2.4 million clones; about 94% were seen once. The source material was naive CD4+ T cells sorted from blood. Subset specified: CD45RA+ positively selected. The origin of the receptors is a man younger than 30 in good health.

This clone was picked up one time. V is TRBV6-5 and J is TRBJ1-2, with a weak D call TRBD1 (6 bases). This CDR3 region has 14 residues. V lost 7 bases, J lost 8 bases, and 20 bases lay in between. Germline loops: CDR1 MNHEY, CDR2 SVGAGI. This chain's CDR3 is CASTQPGGGWGYTF. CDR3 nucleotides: TGTGCCAGCACCCAACCGGGGGGGGGCTGGGGCTACACCTTC.

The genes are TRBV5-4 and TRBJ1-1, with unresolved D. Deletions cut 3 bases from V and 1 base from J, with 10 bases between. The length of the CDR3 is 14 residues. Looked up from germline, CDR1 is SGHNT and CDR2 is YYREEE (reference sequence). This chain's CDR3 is CASSSAVTNTEAFF. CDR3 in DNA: TGTGCCAGCAGCTCCGCGGTTACGAACACTGAAGCTTTCTTT.

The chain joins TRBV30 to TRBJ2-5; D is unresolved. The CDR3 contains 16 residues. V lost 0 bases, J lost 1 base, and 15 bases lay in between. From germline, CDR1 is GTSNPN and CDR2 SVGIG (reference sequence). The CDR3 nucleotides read TGTGCCTGGAGTGTAAAAGTGGTGGGCAGCCAAGAGACCCAGTACTTC. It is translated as CAWSVKVVGSQETQYF.

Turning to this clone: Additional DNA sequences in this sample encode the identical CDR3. The CDR3 loop is CASSYSELNTEAFF. The CDR3 DNA reads TGTGCCAGCAGTTACTCTGAGCTCAACACTGAAGCTTTCTTT. The V call is TRBV6-6, the J call TRBJ1-1; D not certain. The CDR3 loop spans 14 amino acids. V lost 0 bases, J lost 2 bases, and 7 bases lay in between. Germline assignment: CDR1 MNHNY and CDR2 SVGAGI (reference sequence).

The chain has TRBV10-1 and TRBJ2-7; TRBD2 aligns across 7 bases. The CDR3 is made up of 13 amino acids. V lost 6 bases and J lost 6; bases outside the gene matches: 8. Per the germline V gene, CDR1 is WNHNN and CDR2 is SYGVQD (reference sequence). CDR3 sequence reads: CASRLAGPVEQYF. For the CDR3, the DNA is TGCGCCAGCAGGTTAGCGGGTCCCGTCGAGCAGTACTTC.

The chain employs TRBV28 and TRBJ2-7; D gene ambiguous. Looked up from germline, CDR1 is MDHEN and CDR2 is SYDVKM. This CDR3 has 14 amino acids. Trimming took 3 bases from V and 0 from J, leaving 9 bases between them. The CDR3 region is CASSFGPFSYEQYF. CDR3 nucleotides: TGTGCCAGCAGTTTCGGACCCTTCTCCTACGAGCAGTACTTC.

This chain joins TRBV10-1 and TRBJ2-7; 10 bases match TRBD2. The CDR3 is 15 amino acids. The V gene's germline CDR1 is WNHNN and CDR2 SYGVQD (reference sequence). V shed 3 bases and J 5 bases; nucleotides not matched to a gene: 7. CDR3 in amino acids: CASSEGLAGDDEQYF. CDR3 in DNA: TGCGCCAGCAGTGAAGGGCTAGCGGGGGACGACGAGCAGTACTTC.

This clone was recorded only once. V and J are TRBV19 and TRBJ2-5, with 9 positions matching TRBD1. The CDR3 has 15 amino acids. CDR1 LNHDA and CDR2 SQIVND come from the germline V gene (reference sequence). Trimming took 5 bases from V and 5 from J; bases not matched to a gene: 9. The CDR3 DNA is TGTGCCAGTAGTGACCAGACAGGGGGACAGGAGACCCAGTACTTC. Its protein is CASSDQTGGQETQYF.

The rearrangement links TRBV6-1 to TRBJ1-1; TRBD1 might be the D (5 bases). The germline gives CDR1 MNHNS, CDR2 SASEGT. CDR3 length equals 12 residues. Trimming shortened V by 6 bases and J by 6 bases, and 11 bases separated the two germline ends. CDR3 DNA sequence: TGTGCCAGCAGCCCAGGGTTCTCTGAAGCTTTCTTT. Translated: CASSPGFSEAFF.

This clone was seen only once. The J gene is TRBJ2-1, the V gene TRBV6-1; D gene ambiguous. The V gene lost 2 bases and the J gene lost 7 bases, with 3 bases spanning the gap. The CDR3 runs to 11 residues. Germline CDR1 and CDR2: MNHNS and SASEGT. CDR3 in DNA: TGTGCCAGCAGTGAATGGAATGAGCAGTTCTTC. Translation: CASSEWNEQFF.

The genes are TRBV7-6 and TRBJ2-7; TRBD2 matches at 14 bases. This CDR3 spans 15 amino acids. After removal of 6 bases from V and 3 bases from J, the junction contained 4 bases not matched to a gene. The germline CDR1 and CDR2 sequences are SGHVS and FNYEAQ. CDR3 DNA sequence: TGTGCCAGCAGGCCGGGACTAGCGGGGGACTACGAGCAGTACTTC. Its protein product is CASRPGLAGDYEQYF. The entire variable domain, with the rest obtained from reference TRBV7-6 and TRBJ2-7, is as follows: GAGVSQSPRYKVTKRGQDVALRCDPISGHVSLYWYRQALGQGPEFLTYFNYEAQQDKSGLPNDRFSAERPEGSISTLTIQRTEQRDSAMYRCASRPGLAGDYEQYFGPGTRLTVT.

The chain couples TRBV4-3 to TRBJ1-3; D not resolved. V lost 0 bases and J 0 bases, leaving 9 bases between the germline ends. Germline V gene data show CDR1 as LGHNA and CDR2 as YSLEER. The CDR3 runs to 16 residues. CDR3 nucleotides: TGCGCCAGCAGCCAAGATCCGGGTTTCTCTGGAAACACCATATATTTT. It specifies CASSQDPGFSGNTIYF.

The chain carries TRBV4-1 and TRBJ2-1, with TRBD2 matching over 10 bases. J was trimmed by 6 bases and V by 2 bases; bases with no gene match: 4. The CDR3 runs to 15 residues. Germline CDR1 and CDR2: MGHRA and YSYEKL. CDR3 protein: CASSQLLAGRNEQFF. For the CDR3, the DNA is TGCGCCAGCAGCCAACTACTAGCGGGGCGCAATGAGCAGTTCTTC.

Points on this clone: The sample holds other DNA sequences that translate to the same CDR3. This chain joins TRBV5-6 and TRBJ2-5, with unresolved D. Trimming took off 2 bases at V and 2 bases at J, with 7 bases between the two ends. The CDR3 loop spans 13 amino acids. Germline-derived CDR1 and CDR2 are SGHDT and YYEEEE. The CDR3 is CASSLPNQETQYF. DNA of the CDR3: TGTGCCAGCAGCTTACCGAATCAAGAGACCCAGTACTTC.

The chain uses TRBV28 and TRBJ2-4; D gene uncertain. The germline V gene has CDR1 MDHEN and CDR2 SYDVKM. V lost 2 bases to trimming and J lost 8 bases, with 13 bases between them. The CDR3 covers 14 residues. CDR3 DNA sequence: TGTGCCAGCAGTTTACAGGTAGTGATGGACATTCAGTACTTC. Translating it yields CASSLQVVMDIQYF.

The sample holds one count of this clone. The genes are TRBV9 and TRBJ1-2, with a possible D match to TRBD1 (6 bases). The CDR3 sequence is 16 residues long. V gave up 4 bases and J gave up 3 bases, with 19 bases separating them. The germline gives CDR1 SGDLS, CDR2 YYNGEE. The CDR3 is CASSTPRGDGDYGYTF. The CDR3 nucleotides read TGTGCCAGCAGCACCCCGAGGGGGGACGGGGACTATGGCTACACCTTC.

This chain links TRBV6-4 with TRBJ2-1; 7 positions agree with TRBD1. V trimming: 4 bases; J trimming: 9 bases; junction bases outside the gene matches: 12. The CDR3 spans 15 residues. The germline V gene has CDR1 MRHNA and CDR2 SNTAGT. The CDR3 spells CASSVSTLTGSEQFF. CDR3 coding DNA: TGTGCCAGCAGTGTCTCTACTTTGACAGGGAGTGAGCAGTTCTTC.

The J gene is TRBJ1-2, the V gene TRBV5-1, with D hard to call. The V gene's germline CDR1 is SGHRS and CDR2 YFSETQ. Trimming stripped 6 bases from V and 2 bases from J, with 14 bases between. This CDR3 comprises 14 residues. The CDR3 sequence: CASKSGITNYGYTF. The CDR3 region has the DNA TGCGCCAGCAAGTCCGGGATCACCAACTATGGCTACACCTTC.

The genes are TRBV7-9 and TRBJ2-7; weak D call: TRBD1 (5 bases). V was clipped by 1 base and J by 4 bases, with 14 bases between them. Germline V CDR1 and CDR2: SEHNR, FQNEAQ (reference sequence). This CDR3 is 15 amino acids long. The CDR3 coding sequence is TGTGCCAGCAGCTTAGAGTCAGGGATAGGATACGAGCAGTACTTC. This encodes CASSLESGIGYEQYF.

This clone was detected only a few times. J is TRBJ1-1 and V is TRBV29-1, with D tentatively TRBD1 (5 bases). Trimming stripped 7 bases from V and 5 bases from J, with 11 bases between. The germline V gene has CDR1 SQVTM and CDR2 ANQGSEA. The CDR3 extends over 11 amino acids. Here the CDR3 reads CSATAGTEAFF. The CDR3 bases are TGCAGCGCGACAGCGGGAACTGAAGCTTTCTTT.

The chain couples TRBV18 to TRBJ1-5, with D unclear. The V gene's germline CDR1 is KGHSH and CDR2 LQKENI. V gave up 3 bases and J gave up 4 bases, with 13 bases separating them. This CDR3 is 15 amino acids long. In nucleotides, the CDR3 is TGTGCCAGCTCACCCCCCGGGCAGTTAAATCAGCCCCAGCATTTT. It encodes CASSPPGQLNQPQHF.

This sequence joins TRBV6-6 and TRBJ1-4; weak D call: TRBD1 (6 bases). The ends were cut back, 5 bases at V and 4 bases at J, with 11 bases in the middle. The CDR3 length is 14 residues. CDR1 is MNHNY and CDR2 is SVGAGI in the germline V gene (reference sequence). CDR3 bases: TGTGCCAGCAGTCGGACAGCCTTTAATGAAAAACTGTTTTTT. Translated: CASSRTAFNEKLFF.

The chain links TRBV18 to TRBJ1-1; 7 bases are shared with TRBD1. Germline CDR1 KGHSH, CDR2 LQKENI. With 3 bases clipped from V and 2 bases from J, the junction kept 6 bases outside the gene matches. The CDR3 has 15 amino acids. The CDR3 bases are TGTGCCAGCTCACCGGGACAGTATTTTAACACTGAAGCTTTCTTT. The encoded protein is CASSPGQYFNTEAFF.

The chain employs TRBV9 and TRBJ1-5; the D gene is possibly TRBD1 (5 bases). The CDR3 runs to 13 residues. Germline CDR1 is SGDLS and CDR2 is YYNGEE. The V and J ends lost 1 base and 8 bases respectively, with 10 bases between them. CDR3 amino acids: CASSVSGFEPQHF. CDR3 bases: TGTGCCAGCAGCGTATCAGGGTTTGAGCCCCAGCATTTT.

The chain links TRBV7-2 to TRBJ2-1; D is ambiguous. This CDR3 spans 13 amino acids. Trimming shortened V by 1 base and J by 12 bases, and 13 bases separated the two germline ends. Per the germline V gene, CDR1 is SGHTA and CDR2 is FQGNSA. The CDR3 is CASSLDNGLVQFF. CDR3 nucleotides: TGTGCCAGCAGCTTAGATAATGGGCTGGTGCAGTTCTTC.

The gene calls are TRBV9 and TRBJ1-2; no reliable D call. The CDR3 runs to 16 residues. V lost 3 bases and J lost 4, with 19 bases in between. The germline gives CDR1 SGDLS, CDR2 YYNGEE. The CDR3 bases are TGTGCCAGCAGCGCAAATCCGACTCCAACCGTCTATGGCTACACCTTC. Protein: CASSANPTPTVYGYTF. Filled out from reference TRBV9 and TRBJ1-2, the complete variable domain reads DSGVTQTPKHLITATGQRVTLRCSPRSGDLSVYWYQQSLDQGLQFLIQYYNGEERAKGNILERFSAQQFPDLHSELNLSSLELGDSALYFCASSANPTPTVYGYTFGSGTRLTVV.

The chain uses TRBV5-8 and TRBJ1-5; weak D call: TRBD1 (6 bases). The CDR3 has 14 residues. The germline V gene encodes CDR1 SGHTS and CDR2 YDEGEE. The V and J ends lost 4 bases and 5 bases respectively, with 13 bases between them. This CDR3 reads CASSPRGLHQPQHF. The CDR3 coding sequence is TGTGCCAGCAGCCCCCGGGGGCTTCATCAGCCCCAGCATTTT.

Here the CDR3 DNA reads TGTGCCAGCAGCACTCCGACTGGCGCTGAAGCTTTCTTT. Translated: CASSTPTGAEAFF. This chain joins TRBV5-4 and TRBJ1-1; D is unresolved. This CDR3 comprises 13 residues. V was pared by 4 bases and J by 6 bases, with 13 bases between. Germline assignment: CDR1 SGHNT and CDR2 YYREEE (reference sequence).

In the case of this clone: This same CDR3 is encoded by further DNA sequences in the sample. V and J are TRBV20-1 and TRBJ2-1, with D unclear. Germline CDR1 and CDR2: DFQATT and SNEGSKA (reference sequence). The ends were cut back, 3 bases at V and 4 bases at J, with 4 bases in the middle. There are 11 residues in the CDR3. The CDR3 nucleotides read TGCAGTGCTAGCGGATACAATGAGCAGTTCTTC. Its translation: CSASGYNEQFF.

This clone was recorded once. This CDR3 reads CASSPPVGSAAFF. The CDR3 DNA is TGTGCCAGCTCACCACCAGTCGGATCTGCAGCTTTCTTT. This rearrangement joins TRBV18 to TRBJ1-1; unclear D gene. The V end lost 0 bases, the J end lost 10 bases, and 12 bases lay between the germline ends. Germline CDR1 is KGHSH and CDR2 is LQKENI. The CDR3 spans 13 residues.